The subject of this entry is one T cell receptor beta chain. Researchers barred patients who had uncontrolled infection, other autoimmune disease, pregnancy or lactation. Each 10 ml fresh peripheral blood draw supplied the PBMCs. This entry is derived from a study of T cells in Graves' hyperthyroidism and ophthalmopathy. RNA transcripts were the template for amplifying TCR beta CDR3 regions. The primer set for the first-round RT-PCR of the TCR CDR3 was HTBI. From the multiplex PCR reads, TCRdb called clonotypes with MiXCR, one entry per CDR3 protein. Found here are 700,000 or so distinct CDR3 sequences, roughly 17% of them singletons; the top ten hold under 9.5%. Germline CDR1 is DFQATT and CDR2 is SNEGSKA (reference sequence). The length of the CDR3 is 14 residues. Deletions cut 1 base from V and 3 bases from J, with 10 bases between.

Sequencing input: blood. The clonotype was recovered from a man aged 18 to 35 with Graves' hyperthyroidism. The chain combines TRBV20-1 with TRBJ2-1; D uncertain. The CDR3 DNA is TGCAGTGCTAGAGGGGATGGGAACTACAATGAGCAGTTCTTC. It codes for CSARGDGNYNEQFF.